Following are 24 T cell receptor beta chains from one sample sequenced in a study of identical twins. TCRdb re-derived calls from the 5' RACE reads in MiXCR, one entry per CDR3 protein. The profile covers about 690,000 distinct CDR3 sequences, with 6% to 6.5% appearing a single time and 1.5% to 2% taken by the ten largest. What was sequenced was naive T cells sorted from blood. Receptors were obtained from a young man in good health.

This chain joins TRBV5-6 and TRBJ1-2, with 12 bases matching TRBD1. V shed 4 bases, J shed 8 bases, and the junction held 6 bases outside the gene matches. CDR1 SGHDT and CDR2 YYEEEE come from the germline V gene. The CDR3 runs to 14 residues. The CDR3: CASSGGTGGHGYTF. The CDR3 DNA follows: TGTGCCAGCAGCGGAGGGACAGGGGGCCACGGCTACACCTTC.

This clonotype was counted many times. The J gene is TRBJ1-2, the V gene TRBV29-1; 7 bases map to TRBD1. The CDR3 runs 12 residues. V lost 5 bases and J lost 6; bases outside the gene matches: 6. CDR1 and CDR2 (germline): SQVTM, ANQGSEA. The CDR3 loop is CSVLGGGDGYTF. The CDR3 coding sequence is TGCAGCGTTCTAGGGGGCGGAGATGGCTACACCTTC.

This clonotype was recorded many times. CDR3 sequence: CSARPGQGSYNEQFF. The CDR3 DNA reads as TGCAGTGCTAGACCCGGACAGGGCTCCTACAATGAGCAGTTCTTC. This chain links TRBV20-1 with TRBJ2-1, with TRBD1 matching 8 bases. The V gene's germline CDR1 is DFQATT and CDR2 SNEGSKA (reference sequence). The CDR3 is made up of 15 amino acids. Trimming at V came to 2 bases and at J to 0 bases, leaving 3 bases not matched to a gene.

This chain joins TRBV20-1 and TRBJ2-5, with D perhaps TRBD1 or TRBD2 (5 bases each). Germline CDR1 and CDR2: DFQATT and SNEGSKA (reference sequence). Between the trimmed V and J ends, which lost 3 bases and 4 bases, there was a span of 12 bases. The CDR3 totals 13 residues. Here the CDR3 reads CSASSRDAETQYF. In DNA form, the CDR3 reads TGCAGTGCTAGTTCCAGGGACGCAGAGACCCAGTACTTC.

In its sample, this clonotype was seen many times. The CDR3 sequence: CASRGTSGMGQYF. DNA of the CDR3: TGTGCCAGCAGAGGGACTAGCGGGATGGGGCAGTATTTT. The rearrangement joins TRBV12-3 or TRBV12-4 to TRBJ2-3; 13 bases fit TRBD2. The J segment lost 11 bases and the V segment lost 6 bases, leaving 5 bases of the junction unmatched. This CDR3 is built from 13 residues.

Concerning this clonotype: A much larger clonotype is one base distant, so this may be a read error. This chain links TRBV20-1 with TRBJ2-7; 12 bases fit TRBD2. Per the germline V gene, CDR1 is DFQATT and CDR2 is SNEGSKA (reference sequence). The CDR3 is 15 residues long. V shed 2 bases and J 4 bases; nucleotides not matched to a gene: 6. CDR3 sequence (DNA): TGCAGTGCTAGACGCGGGACTAGCGGGTCTTACGAGCAGTACTTC. It encodes CSARRGTSGSYEQYF.

V and J are TRBV12-2 and TRBJ2-1; the D call TRBD2 from the table was never checked on the DNA. TRBV12-2 is tagged as a pseudogene. This CDR3 contains 18 residues. The CDR3 DNA follows: TGTGCAAGTCGCCAACTGCACAAGCGGGAGAGCTCCTACAATGAGCAGTTCTTC. This codes for CASRQLHKRESSYNEQFF.

This clonotype was detected ten times or more. The gene calls are TRBV6-6 and TRBJ2-2, with 8 bases identical to TRBD2. The CDR3 covers 13 residues. V was pared by 6 bases and J by 7 bases, with 4 bases of the junction left unmatched. The germline V gene encodes CDR1 MNHNY and CDR2 SVGAGI (reference sequence). Here the CDR3 DNA reads TGTGCCAGCAGCAAAAGCGGGGGCGGGGAGCTGTTTTTT. Protein sequence: CASSKSGGGELFF.

Many counts were recorded for this clonotype. The chain couples TRBV11-3 to TRBJ2-1; no clear D. Between the trimmed V and J ends, which lost 5 bases and 5 bases, there was a span of 13 bases. CDR1 SGHNT and CDR2 YENEEA come from the germline V gene. The CDR3 covers 14 residues. CDR3 DNA sequence: TGTGCCAGCAGCCCCGAGACCGTCAACAATGAGCAGTTCTTC. It yields the protein CASSPETVNNEQFF.

This clonotype was counted at least ten times. This chain uses TRBV25-1 with TRBJ2-5, with 8 bases aligning to TRBD2. The CDR3 extends over 15 amino acids. V shed 4 bases, J shed 5 bases, and the junction held 9 bases outside the gene matches. The germline CDR1 and CDR2 sequences are MGHDK and SYGVNS. CDR3 DNA sequence: TGTGCCAGCAGTGGCCGAGCGGGAGTTAGGGAGACCCAGTACTTC. Protein product: CASSGRAGVRETQYF.

This clonotype has a count of ten or more. The chain links TRBV24-1 to TRBJ2-1, with 10 bases that match TRBD2. Germline CDR1 is KGHDR and CDR2 is SFDVKD. The CDR3 totals 15 residues. The V gene end was trimmed by 1 base and the J gene end by 6 bases; junction bases not matched to a gene: 2. In nucleotides, the CDR3 is TGTGCCACCAGTGATTTTAGCGGGAGGCCCAATGAGCAGTTCTTC. This encodes CATSDFSGRPNEQFF.

This rearrangement joins TRBV4-1 to TRBJ2-5; D is unclear. The CDR3 has 15 amino acids. V shed 2 bases and J shed 4 bases, with 14 bases lying between them. Looked up from germline, CDR1 is MGHRA and CDR2 is YSYEKL. This CDR3 is CASSQTQDGRETQYF. In DNA, the CDR3 is TGCGCCAGCAGCCAAACACAAGACGGGCGAGAGACCCAGTACTTC.

This clonotype was found many times. The V call is TRBV11-2, the J call TRBJ2-3; the match to TRBD2 covers 12 bases. CDR1 and CDR2 from the germline V gene are SGHAT and FQNNGV. The V segment lost 8 bases and the J segment 4 bases; nucleotides outside the gene matches: 13. This CDR3 is built from 17 residues. CDR3 region: CASSGPSGRAWADTQYF. The CDR3 DNA is TGTGCCAGCTCAGGGCCTAGCGGGAGGGCATGGGCAGATACGCAGTATTTT.

The table lists this clonotype with many counts. This sequence joins TRBV7-7 and TRBJ2-5; TRBD2 matches 7 bases. J gave up 3 bases and V 6 bases, and 10 bases lay outside the gene matches. In germline, CDR1 is SSHAT, CDR2 FNYEAQ (reference sequence). The length of the CDR3 is 15 residues. Written as DNA, the CDR3 is TGTGCCAGCAGTCGATCCAGGCTAGCGGAAGAGACCCAGTACTTC. Translating it yields CASSRSRLAEETQYF. Drawing the rest from reference TRBV7-7 and TRBJ2-5, the complete variable domain is GAGVSQSPRYKVTKRGQDVTLRCDPISSHATLYWYQQALGQGPEFLTYFNYEAQPDKSGLPSDRFSAERPEGSISTLTIQRTEQRDSAMYRCASSRSRLAEETQYFGPGTRLLVL.

V usage is TRBV12-3 or TRBV12-4 and J usage is TRBJ1-5; 8 positions agree with TRBD1. The CDR3 has 17 residues. V lost 1 base to trimming and J lost 7 bases; unmatched junction nucleotides: 12. The CDR3 is CASSLVLGQGAGQPQHF. CDR3 nucleotide sequence: TGTGCCAGCAGTTTAGTTCTTGGGCAGGGGGCGGGACAGCCCCAGCATTTT.

Many counts were recorded for this clonotype. This chain uses TRBV5-1 with TRBJ1-2, with a possible D match to TRBD1 (6 bases). This CDR3 spans 13 amino acids. Trimming cost V 1 base and J 6 bases, with 10 bases left between them. In germline, CDR1 is SGHRS, CDR2 YFSETQ. The CDR3 nucleotides are TGCGCCAGCAGCTTGACGGGGGGCGATGGCTACACCTTC. It encodes CASSLTGGDGYTF.

This clonotype was observed many times. The V gene is TRBV29-1, the J gene TRBJ2-7; TRBD2 might be the D (6 bases). Per the germline V gene, CDR1 is SQVTM and CDR2 is ANQGSEA. Between the trimmed V and J ends, which lost 4 bases and 2 bases, there was a span of 9 bases. The CDR3 has 12 amino acids. The CDR3 reads CSVGDWTYEQYF. Here the CDR3 DNA reads TGCAGCGTTGGGGACTGGACCTACGAGCAGTACTTC.

This clonotype was counted at least ten times. The CDR3 sequence is CASSLGGRPSYEQYF. Here the CDR3 DNA reads TGTGCCAGCAGCTTGGGCGGGAGGCCCTCCTACGAGCAGTACTTC. This chain uses TRBV5-5 with TRBJ2-7; 8 bases fit TRBD2. V lost 0 bases, J lost 0 bases, and 2 bases stayed unmatched. CDR1 and CDR2 (germline): SGHKS, YYEKEE (reference sequence). The CDR3 has 15 residues.

This clonotype was seen ten or more times. The chain links TRBV20-1 to TRBJ2-5; D possibly uses TRBD1 or TRBD2 (5 bases each). CDR1 and CDR2 from the germline V gene are DFQATT and SNEGSKA (reference sequence). There are 14 residues in the CDR3. The V end was cut by 0 bases, the J end by 1 base, with 9 bases between. CDR3 nucleotide sequence: TGCAGTGCTAGAGACCGGGGCCCCCAAGAGACCCAGTACTTC. Translated: CSARDRGPQETQYF.

The chain carries TRBV7-9 and TRBJ2-2; 10 positions match TRBD2. V was pared by 1 base and J by 3 bases, with 5 bases of the junction left unmatched. CDR1 is SEHNR and CDR2 is FQNEAQ in the germline V gene (reference sequence). CDR3 length: 17 amino acids. Here the CDR3 reads CASSLVLAGADTGELFF. CDR3 DNA: TGTGCCAGCAGCTTAGTCCTAGCGGGAGCTGACACCGGGGAGCTGTTTTTT. The complete variable domain, with remaining parts taken from reference TRBV7-9 and TRBJ2-2, reads DTGVSQNPRHKITKRGQNVTFRCDPISEHNRLYWYRQTLGQGPEFLTYFQNEAQLEKSRLLSDRFSAERPKGSFSTLEIQRTEQGDSAMYLCASSLVLAGADTGELFFGEGSRLTVL.

This clonotype was seen a handful of times. The chain employs TRBV2 and TRBJ1-5; no clear D gene. With 0 bases removed from V and 0 bases from J, the gap between germline ends came to 15 bases. Germline CDR1 and CDR2: SNHLY and FYNNEI. This CDR3 has 18 residues. DNA for the CDR3: TGTGCCAGCAGTGAAGCCCTCAACCTACCGTCTAGCAATCAGCCCCAGCATTTT. Encoded protein: CASSEALNLPSSNQPQHF.

The chain is built from TRBV11-1 and TRBJ2-7; D is undetermined. The V end was cut by 5 bases, the J end by 6 bases, with 11 bases between. The CDR3 spans 12 residues. Germline CDR1 and CDR2: SGHAT and FQDESV (reference sequence). CDR3 bases: TGTGCCAGCAGCGGACGACAACGCGAGCAGTACTTC. Translated: CASSGRQREQYF.

This clonotype was counted at least ten times. The CDR3 bases are TGCAGTGCTAGTCCCAGGGTGGGGTTCAATGGGCAGTACTTC. This encodes CSASPRVGFNGQYF. The rearrangement uses TRBV20-1 and TRBJ2-7, with a weak D call TRBD1 (5 bases). Germline CDR1 and CDR2: DFQATT and SNEGSKA (reference sequence). Trimming removed 3 bases at V and 9 bases at J, with 21 bases between. This CDR3 has 14 residues.

This clonotype was picked up a small number of times. This chain uses TRBV28 with TRBJ2-7; no clear D. Germline V lookup: CDR1 MDHEN, CDR2 SYDVKM. V lost 2 bases, J lost 4 bases, and 12 bases lay in between. The CDR3 is 14 residues long. The CDR3 DNA sequence: TGTGCCAGCAGTTTACGAGCACCTTCATACGAGCAGTACTTC. Its protein product is CASSLRAPSYEQYF.